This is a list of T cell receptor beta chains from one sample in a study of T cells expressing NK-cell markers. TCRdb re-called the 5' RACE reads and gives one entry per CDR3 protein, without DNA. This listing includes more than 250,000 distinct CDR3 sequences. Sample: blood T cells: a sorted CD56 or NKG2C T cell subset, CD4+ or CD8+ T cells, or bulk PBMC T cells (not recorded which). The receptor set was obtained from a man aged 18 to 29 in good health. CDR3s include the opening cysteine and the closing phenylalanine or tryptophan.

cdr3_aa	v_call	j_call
CATSDTTQGGETQYF	TRBV24-1	TRBJ2-5
CASSLSGLAGGLVYNEQFF	TRBV11-2	TRBJ2-1
CATSRVPSAGNYEQYF	TRBV15	TRBJ2-7
CASSLRGQNSNQPQHF	TRBV7-2	TRBJ1-5
CASSPRMGGRGKYF	TRBV7-2	TRBJ2-3
CASSRRLAGFTGELFF	TRBV27	TRBJ2-2
CASSLDGVAQETQYF	TRBV5-1	TRBJ2-5
CASTQRGGFSGNTIYF	TRBV12-3/TRBV12-4	TRBJ1-3
CSVNPGRDNEQFF	TRBV29-1	TRBJ2-1
CASSVGAGDRETQYF	TRBV9	TRBJ2-5
CASSPERLAGGVDTQYF	TRBV4-3	TRBJ2-3
CASSPGPDYNEQFF	TRBV5-1	TRBJ2-1
CASSSPGSGANVLTF	TRBV12-3/TRBV12-4	TRBJ2-6
CASSLSSAQHGYTF	TRBV12-3/TRBV12-4	TRBJ1-2
CASSLVDDYNEQFF	TRBV7-2	TRBJ2-1
CSVNEPSKDEQFF	TRBV29-1	TRBJ2-1
CASSPLAGGPAEQYF	TRBV6-5	TRBJ2-7
CASSPKGSGRRNNEQFF	TRBV11-2	TRBJ2-1
CASRQTSRSYEQYF	TRBV25-1	TRBJ2-7
CASSLVLAEWFNTGELFF	TRBV11-2	TRBJ2-2
CASSRRTRNEQFF	TRBV12-3/TRBV12-4	TRBJ2-1
CASSSSGETQYF	TRBV5-1	TRBJ2-5
CASYQRGGSTDTQYF	TRBV5-1	TRBJ2-3